The clone carrying this TCR beta chain was found a few times. This entry is derived from a study of control samples from healthy donors and cancer patients. Clones were read by immunoSEQ multiplex PCR, and TCRdb kept only the in-frame ones, dropping some. The table shows fewer than 300,000 clones, with over 75% occurring only once. The trim removed 3 bases at V and 8 bases at J, leaving 6 bases unmatched. The CDR3 has 14 amino acids. Germline CDR1 is SNHLY and CDR2 is FYNNEI. V is TRBV2 and J is TRBJ2-2, with 7 bases fitting TRBD2. The specimen was PBMCs. The source of this sequence is an older woman with lung cancer. CDR3 region: CASSDFSGVGELFF. The CDR3 coding sequence is TGTGCCAGCAGTGACTTCAGCGGGGTTGGGGAGCTGTTTTTT.